What follows are 14 T cell receptor beta chains derived from one specimen sequenced in a study of T cell repertoires in ileal Crohn's disease. Here immunoSEQ multiplex PCR was the method, and the copy in TCRdb shows in-frame clones only, minus some. The table records about 6,900 clones, 65% to 85% of them present only once. Sequencing was performed on ileal tissue. All receptors derive from an adult with Crohn's disease.

The chain uses TRBV2 and TRBJ2-2, with TRBD2 identical over 10 bases. Germline V lookup: CDR1 SNHLY, CDR2 FYNNEI. V lost 6 bases to trimming and J lost 3 bases; unmatched junction nucleotides: 4. This CDR3 is 15 amino acids long. The CDR3 DNA reads TGTGCCAGCAGGGCCGGGACTAGCGACACCGGGGAGCTGTTTTTT. Translated, it gives CASRAGTSDTGELFF.

This chain connects TRBV7-9 to TRBJ1-1; D unresolved. Germline loops: CDR1 SEHNR, CDR2 FQNEAQ (reference sequence). This CDR3 region has 12 residues. Deletions cut 5 bases from V and 6 bases from J, with 10 bases between. The CDR3 DNA follows: TGTGCCAGCAGCCCAGGACTACCTGAAGCTTTCTTT. Translated, it gives CASSPGLPEAFF.

The chain joins TRBV4-2 to TRBJ2-2; D is perhaps TRBD2 (5 bases). This CDR3 comprises 13 residues. Looked up from germline, CDR1 is LGHNA and CDR2 is YNFKEQ. The V and J ends lost 4 bases and 9 bases respectively, with 12 bases between them. The CDR3 sequence is CASSPTGMWELFF. The CDR3 DNA is TGTGCCAGCAGCCCAACCGGGATGTGGGAGCTGTTTTTT.

This clone was observed a handful of times. The chain employs TRBV30 and TRBJ2-7; tentative D call: TRBD1 (5 bases). This CDR3 region has 14 residues. Trimming shortened V by 5 bases and J by 3 bases, and 17 bases separated the two germline ends. CDR1 GTSNPN and CDR2 SVGIG come from the germline V gene (reference sequence). The CDR3 region is CAWRFDRLSYEQYF. The CDR3 bases are TGTGCCTGGCGATTTGACAGACTTAGCTACGAGCAGTACTTC.

This clone appeared a single time. The chain joins TRBV28 to TRBJ2-7; 9 nucleotides line up with TRBD1. The CDR3 sequence is 15 residues long. V shed 6 bases and J 3 bases; nucleotides not matched to a gene: 9. Germline CDR1 and CDR2: MDHEN and SYDVKM. CDR3 sequence: CASSLNGQGRYEQYF. CDR3 coding DNA: TGTGCCAGCAGCCTTAACGGACAGGGGCGCTACGAGCAGTACTTC.

The chain couples TRBV15 to TRBJ2-5, with 7 bases matching TRBD1. V shed 6 bases and J 5 bases; nucleotides not matched to a gene: 6. The CDR3 runs 13 residues. Germline CDR1 is LNHNV and CDR2 is YYDKDF (reference sequence). The CDR3 region is CATRKTGWETQYF. CDR3 DNA: TGTGCCACCAGGAAGACAGGGTGGGAGACCCAGTACTTC.

This sequence joins TRBV5-1 and TRBJ1-5; the D gene is possibly TRBD1 (5 bases). The germline V and J ends were trimmed by 0 bases and 5 bases, with 12 bases remaining between them. There are 15 residues in the CDR3. Germline lookup yields CDR1 SGHRS and CDR2 YFSETQ. The CDR3 spells CASSLGGQTHQPQHF. The CDR3 DNA reads as TGCGCCAGCAGCTTGGGGGGCCAAACTCATCAGCCCCAGCATTTT.

The genes are TRBV4-3 and TRBJ2-2; TRBD2 agrees at 12 bases. Looked up from germline, CDR1 is LGHNA and CDR2 is YSLEER. This CDR3 is built from 15 residues. V was pared by 4 bases and J by 4 bases, with 1 base of the junction left unmatched. The chain's CDR3 is CASSPSGRATGELFF. The CDR3 nucleotides are TGCGCCAGCAGCCCTAGCGGGAGGGCCACCGGGGAGCTGTTTTTT.

This clone is a singleton in its sample. V gene TRBV19 combines with J gene TRBJ2-6; D uncertain. This CDR3 spans 15 amino acids. The V gene's germline CDR1 is LNHDA and CDR2 SQIVND (reference sequence). Trimming took off 1 base at V and 4 bases at J, with 8 bases between the two ends. The CDR3 region is CASSIVISGANVLTF. CDR3 DNA sequence: TGTGCCAGTAGTATAGTTATTTCCGGGGCCAACGTCCTGACTTTC.

The chain combines TRBV5-1 with TRBJ1-1; TRBD1 might be the D (6 bases). Trimming removed 0 bases from V and 5 bases from J, with 14 bases in between. The CDR3 length is 15 residues. Germline CDR1 reads SGHRS; CDR2 reads YFSETQ. As DNA, the CDR3 is TGCGCCAGCAGCTTGGTGGGGGGAGGGGGAACTGAAGCTTTCTTT. Amino acid sequence: CASSLVGGGGTEAFF.

The CDR3 bases are TGTGCCAGCAGCCCGGGGACAGGGACGGTCGGGGAGCTGTTTTTT. Its translation is CASSPGTGTVGELFF. The chain carries TRBV7-2 and TRBJ2-2; TRBD1 matches at 9 bases. The V gene's germline CDR1 is SGHTA and CDR2 FQGNSA. V lost 5 bases to trimming and J lost 7 bases; unmatched junction nucleotides: 8. The CDR3 totals 15 residues.

This clone was seen only a few times. The chain joins TRBV11-1 to TRBJ2-5; D call uncertain. V lost 4 bases and J lost 2, with 11 bases in between. This CDR3 spans 14 amino acids. Looked up from germline, CDR1 is SGHAT and CDR2 is FQDESV (reference sequence). CDR3 DNA: TGTGCCAGCAGCTCGGTAGTGCGGCAAGAGACCCAGTACTTC. Protein product: CASSSVVRQETQYF.

This clone was observed once. This chain links TRBV4-3 with TRBJ1-2; TRBD1 is a possible D gene (6 bases). Germline-derived CDR1 and CDR2 are LGHNA and YSLEER. V lost 4 bases and J 4 bases, leaving 16 bases between the germline ends. CDR3 length equals 15 residues. The CDR3 spells CASSPGDGEPYGYTF. For the CDR3, the DNA is TGCGCCAGCAGCCCAGGGGACGGGGAGCCCTATGGCTACACCTTC.

The chain combines TRBV4-2 with TRBJ2-7; D is possibly TRBD2 (6 bases). The V end was cut by 2 bases, the J end by 2 bases, with 22 bases between. This CDR3 is 18 amino acids long. Per germline, CDR1 LGHNA and CDR2 YNFKEQ. The CDR3 protein is CASSQSYTLSGPTYEQYF. DNA for the CDR3: TGTGCCAGCAGCCAATCGTACACTTTAAGCGGGCCCACCTACGAGCAGTACTTC.